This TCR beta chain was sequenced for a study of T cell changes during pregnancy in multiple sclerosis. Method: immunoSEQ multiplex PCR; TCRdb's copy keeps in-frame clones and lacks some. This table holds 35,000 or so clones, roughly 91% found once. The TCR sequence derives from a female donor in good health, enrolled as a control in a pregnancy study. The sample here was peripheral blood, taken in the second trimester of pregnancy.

CDR3 sequence: CASSLLLGASTDTQYF. The CDR3 DNA reads TGTGCCAGCAGCCTCCTCTTGGGCGCTAGCACAGATACGCAGTATTTT. This rearrangement joins TRBV14 to TRBJ2-3; D is ambiguous. V lost 4 bases and J lost 0, with 14 bases in between. The CDR3 length is 16 residues. Germline CDR1 and CDR2: SGHDN and FVKESK. Supplemented by reference TRBV14 and TRBJ2-3, the full variable domain reads EAGVTQFPSHSVIEKGQTVTLRCDPISGHDNLYWYRRVMGKEIKFLLHFVKESKQDESGMPNNRFLAERTGGTYSTLKVQPAELEDSGVYFCASSLLLGASTDTQYFGPGTRLTVL.